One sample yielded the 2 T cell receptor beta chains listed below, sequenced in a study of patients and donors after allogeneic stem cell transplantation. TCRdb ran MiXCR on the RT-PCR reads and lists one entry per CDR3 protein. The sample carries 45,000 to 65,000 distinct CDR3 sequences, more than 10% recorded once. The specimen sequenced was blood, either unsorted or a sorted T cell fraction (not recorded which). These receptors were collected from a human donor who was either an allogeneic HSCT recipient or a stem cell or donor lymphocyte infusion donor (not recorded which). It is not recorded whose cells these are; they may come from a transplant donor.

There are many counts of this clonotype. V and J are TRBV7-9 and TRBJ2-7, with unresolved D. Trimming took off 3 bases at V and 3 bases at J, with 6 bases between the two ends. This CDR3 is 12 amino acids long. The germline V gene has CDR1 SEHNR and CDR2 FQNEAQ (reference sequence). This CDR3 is CASSFPVYEQYF. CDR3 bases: TGTGCCAGCAGCTTCCCTGTCTACGAGCAGTACTTC.

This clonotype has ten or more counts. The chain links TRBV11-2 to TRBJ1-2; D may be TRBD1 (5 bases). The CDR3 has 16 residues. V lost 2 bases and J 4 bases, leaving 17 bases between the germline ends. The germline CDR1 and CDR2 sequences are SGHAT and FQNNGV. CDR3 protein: CASSLLGTPWRYGYTF. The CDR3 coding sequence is TGTGCCAGCAGCTTATTAGGGACCCCCTGGCGCTATGGCTACACCTTC.